This T cell receptor (beta chain) originates from a study of blood T cell repertoires in COVID-19 (dated by TCRdb to 2020 to 2022). General notes on the study: Samples from collaborators originated in the United States, Italy and Spain and spanned both the acute and convalescent phases of COVID-19. Where available, HLA class I and class II types were taken from metadata supplied by the sample provider and were not determined by assay-based typing. Sample metadata almost always included a de-identified subject ID, COVID-19 status, age in years and sex. Samples were obtained from the ongoing ImmuneRACE study (first 160 participants) and from about 1,300 subjects provided by 6 global collaborators. The material from the prospective study consisted of cDNA or gDNA derived from T cells, B-cell-depleted T cells, or PBMCs. Deeply sampled blood TCRbeta repertoires from subjects exposed to, actively infected with, or recovered from COVID-19 were included in the dataset. The repertoires were released in a freely available public database meant as a resource for research on the immune response to SARS-CoV-2.

Collaborating institutions collected whole blood in K2EDTA tubes following their own protocols. For TCRbeta analysis, collaborators shipped samples as frozen whole blood, isolated PBMCs, or DNA extracted from either of those sample types. This clone has just a few counts. Its antigen is currently not known. Per-base quality was not reported, and no clone a single base away is much larger than it. The immunoSEQ Assay, a bias-controlled multiplex PCR, was used to amplify TCRbeta CDR3 regions from genomic DNA. As for the authors' bioinformatics: The number of nucleated cells in each sample was estimated from the amplification of reference gene primers within the assay. Sequence reads were collapsed and filtered to measure the absolute abundance of every unique TCRbeta CDR3 rearrangement. Productive Simpson clonality was computed per sample as the square root of Simpson's diversity index over productive rearrangements. The source is immuneACCESS, and TCRdb retained only in-frame sequences with V and J called. Part of the clones is not carried over; for the studies checked, unresolved V genes explain less than half of this, and the remainder is unexplained. V and J calls and clone size come straight from that table; D and trimming were deduced from the DNA. This sample lists around 100,000 clones; around 90% were detected once. The ten most abundant clones make up 6% of the sample.

The paper as a whole reports these results and caveats: How much clinical and demographic metadata was included differed by source and by participant, and the metadata was provided uncurated.

This receptor was taken from a human donor in a cohort sampled during active COVID-19. Sequencing was carried out using peripheral blood.

The sequenced DNA: TGTGCCAGTAGTATGGCGGCCACCGTTGTGCATGGCTACACCTTC. Its protein is CASSMAATVVHGYTF. The receptor chain draws on TRBV19 and TRBJ1-2; the D segment cannot be called with confidence. The germline V gene encodes CDR1 LNHDA and CDR2 SQIVND (reference sequence). The junction shows trimming of 3 bases on V and 6 bases on J, plus 17 bases between the germline ends. The CDR3, cysteine through phenylalanine, is 15 amino acids long. Just CDR3 DNA is preserved here, 45 bases in frame from base 1. With the portions outside the CDR3 filled from the reference TRBV19 and TRBJ1-2 genes, the complete variable region becomes DGGITQSPKYLFRKEGQNVTLSCEQNLNHDAMYWYRQDPGQGLRLIYYSQIVNDFQKGDIAEGYSVSREKKESFPLTVTSAQKNPTAFYLCASSMAATVVHGYTFGSGTRLTVV.